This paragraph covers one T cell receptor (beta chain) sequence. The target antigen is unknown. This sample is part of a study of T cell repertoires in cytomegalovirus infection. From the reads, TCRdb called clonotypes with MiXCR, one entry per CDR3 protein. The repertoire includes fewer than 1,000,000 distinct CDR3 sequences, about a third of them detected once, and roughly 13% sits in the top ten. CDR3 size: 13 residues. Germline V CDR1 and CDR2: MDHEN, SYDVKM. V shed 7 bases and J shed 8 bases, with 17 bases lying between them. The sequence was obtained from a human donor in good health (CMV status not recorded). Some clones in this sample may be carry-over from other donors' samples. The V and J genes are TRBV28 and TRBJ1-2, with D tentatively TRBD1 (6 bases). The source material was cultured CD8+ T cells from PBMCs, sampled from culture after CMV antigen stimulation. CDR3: CASTSTGTRGYTF. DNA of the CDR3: TGTGCCAGCACCTCGACCGGGACACGAGGCTACACCTTC.